The next 9 T cell receptor beta chains were all read from a single sample in a study of T cell responses to AZD1222 COVID-19 vaccine. Assay: immunoSEQ multiplex PCR; the TCRdb copy retains only in-frame clones and omits some. The sample has about 140,000 clones; 90% are singletons. Here the sequenced sample was peripheral blood, taken 28 days after the second AZD1222 dose. Every receptor here comes from an adult who received the AZD1222 COVID-19 vaccine.

The rearrangement uses TRBV6-6 and TRBJ1-6, with unresolved D. The CDR3 sequence is 15 residues long. The germline CDR1 and CDR2 sequences are MNHNY and SVGAGI (reference sequence). V gave up 0 bases and J gave up 8 bases, with 11 bases separating them. The CDR3: CASSYSQVGDSPLHF. The DNA of the CDR3 is TGTGCCAGCAGTTACTCGCAGGTTGGGGATTCACCCCTCCACTTT.

This chain uses TRBV29-1 with TRBJ2-5; D tentatively fits TRBD1 or TRBD2 (5 bases each). Looked up from germline, CDR1 is SQVTM and CDR2 is ANQGSEA. The length of the CDR3 is 12 residues. Trimming took off 5 bases at V and 5 bases at J, with 12 bases between the two ends. The CDR3 region is CSVSAREETQYF. Here the CDR3 DNA reads TGCAGCGTTTCTGCCAGGGAGGAGACCCAGTACTTC.

This clone has a handful of counts. This chain connects TRBV27 to TRBJ1-5; tentative D call: TRBD1 (6 bases). CDR3 size: 21 residues. Germline V gene data show CDR1 as MNHEY and CDR2 as SMNVEV (reference sequence). V was trimmed by 0 bases and J by 0 bases, leaving 24 bases between them. CDR3 sequence reads: CASSLSVSGRGGYGSNQPQHF. CDR3 DNA sequence: TGTGCCAGCAGTTTATCGGTGTCGGGCAGGGGAGGGTACGGTAGCAATCAGCCCCAGCATTTT.

This chain connects TRBV7-2 to TRBJ2-5; D unclear. The CDR3 consists of 12 residues. Trimming stripped 6 bases from V and 6 bases from J, with 11 bases between. Germline V gives CDR1 SGHTA, CDR2 FQGNSA. As DNA, the CDR3 is TGTGCCAGCAGTTCGACGAGACAGACCCAGTACTTC. It codes for CASSSTRQTQYF. Combining the CDR3 with reference TRBV7-2 and TRBJ2-5 gives the whole variable domain GAGVSQSPSNKVTEKGKDVELRCDPISGHTALYWYRQSLGQGLEFLIYFQGNSAPDKSGLPSDRFSAERTGGSVSTLTIQRTQQEDSAVYLCASSSTRQTQYFGPGTRLLVL.

In this sample, this clone turned up a few times. The V and J genes are TRBV9 and TRBJ2-2; 14 nucleotides align to TRBD2. Germline V gene data show CDR1 as SGDLS and CDR2 as YYNGEE. V lost 2 bases and J lost 5; bases outside the gene matches: 11. This CDR3 has 19 residues. The DNA for the CDR3 is TGTGCCAGCAGCGTGGCCGCGGGACTAGCGGGAGTCGGGACCGGGGAGCTGTTTTTT. This encodes CASSVAAGLAGVGTGELFF.

The J gene is TRBJ1-5, the V gene TRBV18; D remains ambiguous. Between the trimmed V and J ends, which lost 3 bases and 2 bases, there was a span of 17 bases. Germline lookup yields CDR1 KGHSH and CDR2 LQKENI. The CDR3 extends over 17 amino acids. The chain's CDR3 is CASSPKRLGQGNQPQHF. CDR3 nucleotides: TGTGCCAGCTCACCGAAACGTCTAGGCCAGGGCAATCAGCCCCAGCATTTT. The full variable domain, in which reference TRBV18 and TRBJ1-5 provide the parts outside the CDR3, is NAGVMQNPRHLVRRRGQEARLRCSPMKGHSHVYWYRQLPEEGLKFMVYLQKENIIDESGMPKERFSAEFPKEGPSILRIQQVVRGDSAAYFCASSPKRLGQGNQPQHFGDGTRLSIL.

This chain connects TRBV6-5 to TRBJ1-2; 7 nucleotides align to TRBD1. CDR1 and CDR2 from the germline V gene are MNHEY and SVGAGI. The CDR3 sequence is 16 residues long. Losses at the gene ends were 0 bases for V and 2 bases for J; bases not matched to a gene: 6. CDR3 in DNA: TGTGCCAGCAGTTACTCGAGGACACAGGGGAACTATGGCTACACCTTC. Protein: CASSYSRTQGNYGYTF.

For this clone: This CDR3 is also generated by other DNA sequences in the sample. This chain links TRBV9 with TRBJ2-3; no clear D. CDR3 size: 13 residues. Between the trimmed V and J ends, which lost 2 bases and 1 base, there was a span of 5 bases. Germline CDR1 is SGDLS and CDR2 is YYNGEE. CDR3 bases: TGTGCCAGCAGCGTCCCGGGCACAGATACGCAGTATTTT. This gives the protein CASSVPGTDTQYF.

The V and J genes are TRBV3-1 (or the pseudogene TRBV3-2) and TRBJ1-2, with TRBD1 matching over 9 bases. The CDR3 loop spans 13 amino acids. V was clipped by 4 bases and J by 8 bases; unmatched bases: 5. Looked up from germline, CDR1 is LGHDT and CDR2 is YNNKEL (reference sequence). The CDR3 reads CASSPGQGGGYTF. The CDR3 bases are TGTGCCAGCAGCCCGGGACAGGGCGGCGGCTACACCTTC.